This T cell receptor (beta chain) is from a study of blood T cell repertoires in COVID-19. This clone was picked up a small number of times. Method: immunoSEQ multiplex PCR; TCRdb's copy keeps in-frame clones and lacks some. The table has around 140,000 clones, around 80% seen once. Per the germline V gene, CDR1 is LGHDT and CDR2 is YNNKEL (reference sequence). V was trimmed by 6 bases and J by 1 base, leaving 12 bases between them. The CDR3 length is 14 residues. The chain combines TRBV3-1 (or the pseudogene TRBV3-2) with TRBJ1-1; maybe TRBD1 (5 bases). Sequencing was carried out using peripheral blood. The origin of this receptor is a man in his sixties with active or convalescent COVID-19. The CDR3 bases are TGTGCCAGCAGTGGGTTGGGGCCGAACACTGAAGCTTTCTTT. Encoded protein: CASSGLGPNTEAFF.